This T cell receptor beta chain stems from a study of molecular identifiers for immune sequencing clone quantification. Whole-study context: Naive CD8 cell RNA, from around 20,000 or 100,000 cells, was split five ways in replicates, with four sequenced.

The CDR3 length is 15 residues. V was shortened by 7 bases and J by 4 bases, with 17 bases between the two germline ends. The study, taken as a whole, reports: Barcode-sharing identical TCR molecules could underestimate highly expanded clone sizes.

This clonotype showed up just a few times. Its antigen is unknown. TCRdb ran MiXCR on the PCR reads and lists one entry per CDR3 protein. The sample consists of over 85,000 distinct CDR3 sequences, under 25% of them appearing once. This clonotype originated in a human donor in good health. Some libraries in this study had Jurkat cell RNA spiked in. Input material: naive CD8+ T cells from blood, with Jurkat cell RNA spiked in. Noted subset: FACS-sorted CD8+CD4-CCR7+CD45RA+ naive T cells. The chain uses TRBV12-3 or TRBV12-4 and TRBJ2-1, with D uncertain. The CDR3 nucleotides are TGTGCCAGCACTATGACTGCCCGTTTATACAATGAGCAGTTCTTC. Its translation: CASTMTARLYNEQFF.